This is a list of T cell receptor beta chains from one sample in a study of blood T cell repertoires in COVID-19. Assay: immunoSEQ multiplex PCR; the TCRdb copy retains only in-frame clones and omits some. Of around 200,000 clones in the sample, around 82% were seen once. Sequences were obtained from peripheral blood. The receptor source for this set is a middle-aged man with active or convalescent COVID-19. The conserved cysteine and the conserved F or W are not part of the CDR3 here. A D gene is named only where the DNA matches it firmly.

J: TRBJ2-7; V: TRBV27; D: TRBD2; CDR3: ASSSLGLAGSEQY
J: TRBJ1-3; V: TRBV7-9; D: .; CDR3: ASSLAGAGNTIY
J: TRBJ2-2; V: TRBV5-4; D: .; CDR3: ASSSGRVNTGELF
J: TRBJ2-5; V: TRBV10-3; D: .; CDR3: AISERQVGETQY
J: TRBJ1-3; V: TRBV3-1/TRBV3-2; D: .; CDR3: ASSQVRGGYGNTIY
J: TRBJ2-2; V: TRBV7-2; D: .; CDR3: ASSPGAAGELF
J: TRBJ1-6; V: TRBV7-3; D: TRBD1; CDR3: ASSSTGVNSPLH
J: TRBJ1-6; V: TRBV5-8; D: TRBD1; CDR3: ASRERQGNSPLH
J: TRBJ2-7; V: TRBV28; D: .; CDR3: ASRPQAGRWEQY
J: TRBJ2-7; V: TRBV5-6; D: TRBD1; CDR3: ASSFGDSTWY
J: TRBJ1-4; V: TRBV24-1; D: .; CDR3: ATSGGGEEKLF
J: TRBJ2-5; V: TRBV5-1; D: .; CDR3: ASSPGGTDLETQY
J: TRBJ1-2; V: TRBV4-1; D: TRBD1; CDR3: ASSQDQDRADGYT
J: TRBJ2-5; V: TRBV10-1; D: .; CDR3: ASSEIRGGGETQY
J: TRBJ2-1; V: TRBV5-3; D: TRBD2; CDR3: ARSLPGLAGAESYNEQF
J: TRBJ1-5; V: TRBV5-8; D: TRBD1; CDR3: ASSLGYRGSNQPQH
J: TRBJ2-5; V: TRBV6-5; D: .; CDR3: ASRVDGKETQY
J: TRBJ1-2; V: TRBV9; D: .; CDR3: ASSVGGTFSDYGYT
J: TRBJ2-2; V: TRBV3-1/TRBV3-2; D: .; CDR3: ASSSYSRANTGELF
J: TRBJ1-4; V: TRBV9; D: TRBD1; CDR3: ASSPGGRQNEKLF
J: TRBJ2-7; V: TRBV6-5; D: .; CDR3: ASMGGGGVYEQY
J: TRBJ1-5; V: TRBV24-1; D: TRBD1; CDR3: ATSDGKGQGLGQPQH
J: TRBJ1-5; V: TRBV6-2/TRBV6-3; D: .; CDR3: ASSKGQGRQPQH
J: TRBJ2-7; V: TRBV11-2; D: TRBD2; CDR3: ASSLSPSGSYDEQY
J: TRBJ2-6; V: TRBV19; D: .; CDR3: ASSEGVGANVLT
J: TRBJ1-2; V: TRBV6-5; D: TRBD1; CDR3: ASSYSFNRGYGYT
J: TRBJ1-1; V: TRBV6-1; D: .; CDR3: ASSEEVRQGLLHEAF
J: TRBJ1-6; V: TRBV9; D: TRBD1; CDR3: ASSPGTGKPYNSPLH
J: TRBJ1-5; V: TRBV6-1; D: .; CDR3: ASSYGESNQPQH
J: TRBJ2-1; V: TRBV12-5; D: .; CDR3: ASGSTNSYNEQF
J: TRBJ2-1; V: TRBV27; D: .; CDR3: ASSLMLPTNNEQF
J: TRBJ2-7; V: TRBV19; D: .; CDR3: ASSTHPIGQSEQY
J: TRBJ2-3; V: TRBV4-1; D: TRBD2; CDR3: ASSQDPGGLRGNTQY
J: TRBJ2-1; V: TRBV4-2; D: .; CDR3: ASSRPEGDNEQF
J: TRBJ1-4; V: TRBV27; D: .; CDR3: ASSPIGANEKLF
J: TRBJ1-1; V: TRBV14; D: TRBD1; CDR3: ASSQDQGGNTEAF
J: TRBJ1-1; V: TRBV28; D: TRBD1; CDR3: ASSPGTVNTEAF
J: TRBJ2-5; V: TRBV6-6; D: .; CDR3: ASSYTSRETQY
J: TRBJ2-3; V: TRBV24-1; D: TRBD2; CDR3: ATSDSPRGHGGDTQY
J: TRBJ2-6; V: TRBV12-2; D: .; CDR3: ASLAGGTSGANVLT
J: TRBJ2-2; V: TRBV9; D: TRBD2; CDR3: ASSPRLAGATGELF
J: TRBJ1-4; V: TRBV7-9; D: TRBD1; CDR3: ASSPGQSREKLF